This entry describes one T cell receptor (beta chain). Antigen specificity is unknown. The data originate from a study of post-analysis software for immune sequencing data. Study results and caveats: Significantly lower normalized Chao1 diversity was seen in multiple sclerosis patients than in controls.

Incorporated into the TCR beta cDNA libraries were unique molecular identifiers, which served to reduce PCR and sequencing biases. TCRdb re-analysed the PCR reads in MiXCR, keeping a single row per CDR3 protein. The data show 500,000 to 600,000 distinct CDR3 sequences, 44% seen once. Sequenced: blood. The sequence was collected from a girl between 5 and 17 years old with multiple sclerosis.

CDR3 coding DNA: TGCAGCGTTATGACAGGCTCGGCAAGTCAGCCCCAGCATTTT. Amino acids: CSVMTGSASQPQHF. The rearrangement links TRBV29-1 to TRBJ1-5, with D perhaps matching TRBD1 (6 bases). Looked up from germline, CDR1 is SQVTM and CDR2 is ANQGSEA. V was trimmed by 5 bases and J by 6 bases, leaving 17 bases between them. The CDR3 covers 14 residues.